The T cell receptor beta chain described here comes from a study of glioma-infiltrating T cells (dated by TCRdb to the mid-2010s). Regarding the research as a whole: The study sequenced TCR alpha- and beta-chain repertoires from glioma tissue, from non-neoplastic brain tissue and from matched peripheral blood mononuclear cells. Each tissue-infiltrating repertoire was compared with the same patient's peripheral blood repertoire to measure divergence between tissue and blood T-cell populations. The paired cohort comprised three low-grade glioma patients, 8 or 9 primary glioblastoma patients and three non-glioma patients contributing non-neoplastic brain tissue. Summary of the overall study and its limitations: VJ-independent divergence between tissue and blood was below expectation in non-neoplastic patients but above expectation in all gliomas, especially low-grade gliomas. The group comparisons were based on small numbers of patients: three non-neoplastic, three low-grade glioma and roughly eight glioblastoma patients. Very few CDR3 sequences were shared between tissue and blood, attributed to high CDR3 diversity and limited sampling.

The iRepertoire nested amplicon-rescue multiplex PCR (arm-PCR) platform was used to amplify TCR alpha and beta CDR3 regions from RNA. The input for one-step reverse transcription and amplification was about 95-450 ng of either tissue mRNA or PBMC total RNA. Following bead purification, Illumina adapters were added through a secondary multiplex PCR, and the libraries were then gel-purified between 200 and 400 bp. Demultiplexing relied on internal 6-nucleotide barcodes carried by the libraries. The libraries were sequenced on an Illumina MiSeq using 2x220 or 2x250 nucleotide paired-end reads. The original methods were these. Paired reads were merged using FLASH 1.2.11 and aligned with BWA-MEM to the GRCh37 human genome, and TRA and TRB reads were then extracted. V and J assignment used an IMGT-derived reference of cassette sequences and CDR3 motifs that included pseudogenes. Three-frame translation of reads was performed, and productive CDR3s were defined as those with a C...FGXG motif and no stop codons. Unique combinations of V-J cassette pair and CDR3 amino acid sequence were defined as clonotypes. Reads were filtered by Hamming distance, with the threshold set by the sequence error rate of each sample in mapped regions. Starting from the raw public reads, TCRdb applied fastp trimming at Q25, assembled clones with MiXCR and retained in-frame beta chains. When rows share a CDR3 protein, they turn into one entry using the most common DNA and genes. The V and J calls were not made by the authors but by TCRdb's processing. This sample lists some 160,000 distinct CDR3 sequences; roughly 45% were detected once. Of the sample, roughly 5.2% is held by the ten largest clones.

On this clonotype: This clone's antigen is unknown. Possible read error: a much larger clone is one base away.

From the cysteine up to the phenylalanine, the CDR3 has a length of 12 residues. The kept DNA is CDR3 alone, 36 bases in frame from the first base. From the germline V gene, CDR1 is KGHSH and CDR2 is LQKENI. V drops 2 bases and J drops 5 bases, leaving 7 bases in between. The sequencing input was glioma tissue, nonneoplastic brain tissue, or PBMCs (not recorded which). The rearranged segments are TRBV18 and TRBJ2-7; the D gene assignment is ambiguous. The clonotype comes from a human donor with low-grade glioma or glioblastoma, undergoing nonglioma brain surgery, or in good health (not recorded which). The CDR3 region: CASSPYRDEQYF. The DNA sequence is TGTGCCAGCTCACCATACAGAGACGAGCAGTACTTC.